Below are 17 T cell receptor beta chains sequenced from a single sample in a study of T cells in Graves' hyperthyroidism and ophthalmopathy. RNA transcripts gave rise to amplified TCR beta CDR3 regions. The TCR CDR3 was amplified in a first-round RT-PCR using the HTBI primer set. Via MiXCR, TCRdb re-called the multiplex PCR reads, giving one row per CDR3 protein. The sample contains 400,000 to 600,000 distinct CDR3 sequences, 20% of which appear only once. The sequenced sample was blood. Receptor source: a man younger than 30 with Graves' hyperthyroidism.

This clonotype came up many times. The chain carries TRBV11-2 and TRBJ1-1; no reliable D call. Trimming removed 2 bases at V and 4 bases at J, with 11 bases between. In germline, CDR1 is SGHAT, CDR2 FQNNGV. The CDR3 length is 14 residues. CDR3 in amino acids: CASSLTPKGTEAFF. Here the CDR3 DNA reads TGTGCCAGCAGCTTAACGCCAAAGGGCACTGAAGCTTTCTTT.

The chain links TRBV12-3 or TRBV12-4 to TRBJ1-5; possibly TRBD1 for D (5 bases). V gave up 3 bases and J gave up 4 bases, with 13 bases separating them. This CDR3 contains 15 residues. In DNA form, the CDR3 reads TGTGCCAGCAGTTTCTGGGACCGCCAGAATCAGCCCCAGCATTTT. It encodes CASSFWDRQNQPQHF.

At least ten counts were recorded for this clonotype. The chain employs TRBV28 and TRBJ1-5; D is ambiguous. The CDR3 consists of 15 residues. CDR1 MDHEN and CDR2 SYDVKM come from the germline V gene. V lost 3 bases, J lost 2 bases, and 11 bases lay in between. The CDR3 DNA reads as TGTGCCAGCAGTTTGGCGGGGATGGGCAATCAGCCCCAGCATTTT. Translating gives CASSLAGMGNQPQHF.

CDR3 amino acids: CAWSSGSRTEAFF. The CDR3 bases are TGTGCCTGGAGTTCGGGGAGTCGGACTGAAGCTTTCTTT. The chain uses TRBV30 and TRBJ1-1; no clear D gene. Germline lookup yields CDR1 GTSNPN and CDR2 SVGIG (reference sequence). V lost 2 bases and J lost 5, with 12 bases in between. This CDR3 region has 13 residues.

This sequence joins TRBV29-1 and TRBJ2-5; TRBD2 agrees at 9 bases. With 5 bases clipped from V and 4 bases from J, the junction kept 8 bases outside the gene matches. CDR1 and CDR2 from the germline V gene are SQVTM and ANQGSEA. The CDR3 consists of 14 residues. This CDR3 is CSVLGLAGRETQYF. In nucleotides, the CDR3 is TGCAGCGTTTTGGGCCTAGCGGGAAGAGAGACCCAGTACTTC.

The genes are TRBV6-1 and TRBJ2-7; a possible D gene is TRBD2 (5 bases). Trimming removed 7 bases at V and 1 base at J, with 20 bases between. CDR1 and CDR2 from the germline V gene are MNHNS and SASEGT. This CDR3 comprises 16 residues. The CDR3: CASTGEGNLRSYEQYF. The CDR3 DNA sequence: TGTGCCAGCACCGGGGAAGGGAATTTACGGTCCTACGAGCAGTACTTC.

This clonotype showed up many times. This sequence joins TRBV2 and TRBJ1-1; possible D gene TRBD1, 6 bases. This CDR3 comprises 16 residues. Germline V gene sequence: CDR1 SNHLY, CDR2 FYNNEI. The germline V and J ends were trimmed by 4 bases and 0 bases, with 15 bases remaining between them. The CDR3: CASSGQGGHLNTEAFF. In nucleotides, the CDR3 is TGTGCCAGCAGTGGACAAGGGGGTCACCTGAACACTGAAGCTTTCTTT.

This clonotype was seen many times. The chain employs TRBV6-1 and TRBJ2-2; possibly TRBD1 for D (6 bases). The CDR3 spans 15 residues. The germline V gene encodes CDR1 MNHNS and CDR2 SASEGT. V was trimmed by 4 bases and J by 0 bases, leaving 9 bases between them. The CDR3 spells CASSGTVSNTGELFF. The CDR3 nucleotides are TGTGCCAGCAGTGGGACAGTTTCGAACACCGGGGAGCTGTTTTTT.

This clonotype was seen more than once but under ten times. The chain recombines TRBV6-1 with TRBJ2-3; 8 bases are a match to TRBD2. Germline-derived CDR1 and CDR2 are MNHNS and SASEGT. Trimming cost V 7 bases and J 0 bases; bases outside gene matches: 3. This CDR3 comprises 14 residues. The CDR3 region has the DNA TGTGCCAGCAAGGAGCGGGGGAGCACAGATACGCAGTATTTT. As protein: CASKERGSTDTQYF.

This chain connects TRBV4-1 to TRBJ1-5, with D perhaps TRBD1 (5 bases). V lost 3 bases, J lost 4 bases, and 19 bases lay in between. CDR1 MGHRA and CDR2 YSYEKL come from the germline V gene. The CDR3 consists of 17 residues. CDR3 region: CASSHPEGRDGNQPQHF. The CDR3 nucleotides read TGCGCCAGCAGCCATCCCGAAGGGCGGGACGGGAATCAGCCCCAGCATTTT.

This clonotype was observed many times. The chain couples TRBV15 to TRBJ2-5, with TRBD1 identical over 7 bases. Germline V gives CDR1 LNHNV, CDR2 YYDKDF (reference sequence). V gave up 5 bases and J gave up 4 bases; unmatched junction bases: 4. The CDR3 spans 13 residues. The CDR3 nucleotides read TGTGCCACCAGCTTCGACAGGGCAGAGACCCAGTACTTC. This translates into CATSFDRAETQYF.

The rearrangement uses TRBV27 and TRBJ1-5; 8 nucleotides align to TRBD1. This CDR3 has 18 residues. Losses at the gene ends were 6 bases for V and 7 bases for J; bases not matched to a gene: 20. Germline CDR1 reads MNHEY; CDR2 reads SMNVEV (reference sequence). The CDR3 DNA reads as TGTGCCAGCAGCTCTATAGGACAGGGTGGGAAAGGGAGCCAGCCCCAGCATTTT. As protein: CASSSIGQGGKGSQPQHF.

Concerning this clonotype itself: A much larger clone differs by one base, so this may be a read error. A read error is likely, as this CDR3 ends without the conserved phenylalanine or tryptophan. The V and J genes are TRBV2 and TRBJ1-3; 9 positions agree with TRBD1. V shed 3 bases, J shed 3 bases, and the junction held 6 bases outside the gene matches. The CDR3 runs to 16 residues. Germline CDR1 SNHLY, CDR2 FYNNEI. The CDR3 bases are TGTGCCAGCAGTGAGAACAGGGGGCGCCTTGGAAACACCATATATGTT. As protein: CASSENRGRLGNTIYV.

CDR3 region: CASSYPQTRGYGETQYF. In nucleotides, the CDR3 is TGTGCCAGCAGTTACCCTCAAACCAGAGGATATGGAGAGACCCAGTACTTC. The chain carries TRBV6-2 or TRBV6-3 and TRBJ2-5; D call uncertain. CDR3 size: 17 residues. The V end was cut by 2 bases, the J end by 4 bases, with 20 bases between. The germline V gene encodes CDR1 MNHEY and CDR2 SVGEGT.

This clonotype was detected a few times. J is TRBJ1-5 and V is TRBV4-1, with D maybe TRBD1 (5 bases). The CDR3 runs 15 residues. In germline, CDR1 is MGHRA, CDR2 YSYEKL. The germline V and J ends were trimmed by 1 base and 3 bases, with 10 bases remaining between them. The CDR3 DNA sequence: TGCGCCAGCAGCCAAGTGATAGGGACCAATCAGCCCCAGCATTTT. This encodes CASSQVIGTNQPQHF.

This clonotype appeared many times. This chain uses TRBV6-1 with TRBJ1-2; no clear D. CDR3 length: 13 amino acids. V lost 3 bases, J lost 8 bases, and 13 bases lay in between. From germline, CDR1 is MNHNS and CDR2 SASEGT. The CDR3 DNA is TGTGCCAGCAGTGATTTGCCGGGCCAGGGCTACACCTTC. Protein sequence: CASSDLPGQGYTF.

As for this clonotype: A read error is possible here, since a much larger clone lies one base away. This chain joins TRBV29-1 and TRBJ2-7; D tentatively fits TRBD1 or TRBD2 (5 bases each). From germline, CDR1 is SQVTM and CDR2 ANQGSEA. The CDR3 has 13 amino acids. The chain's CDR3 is CSVIRDAPYKQYF. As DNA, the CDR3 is TGCAGCGTCATCCGGGACGCGCCCTACAAGCAGTACTTC.